This is a list of T cell receptor beta chains from one sample in a study of molecular identifiers for immune sequencing clone quantification. TCRdb processed the PCR reads anew with MiXCR; each CDR3 protein has one entry. The sample yields about 640,000 distinct CDR3 sequences, 20% seen once. What was sequenced was naive CD8+ T cells from blood, with Jurkat cell RNA spiked in. The receptors were gathered from a human donor in good health. Some libraries in this study had Jurkat cell RNA spiked in. Both conserved end residues are part of each CDR3. The D gene is left open where the match is weak. Part of the rows lack a size; the others show once, few, many or a class for expanded clones.

>TRBV12-3/TRBV12-4|few|TRBJ2-5|NA
TGTGCCAGCAGTTTATATGGCAGGGGGGGAGAGACCCAGTACTTC
CASSLYGRGGETQYF
>TRBV5-6|NA|TRBJ2-7|TRBD2
TGTGCCAGCAGCGAAGGGACTATCGGGAGTTACGAGCAGTACTTC
CASSEGTIGSYEQYF
>TRBV7-6|NA|TRBJ2-7|NA
TGTGCCAGCATGACCCGGGGCTCCTACGAGCAGTACTTC
CASMTRGSYEQYF
>TRBV28|many|TRBJ2-7|NA
TGTGCCAGCAGCCCCACTGTAGCGAGGGCTTCCTACGAGCAGTACTTC
CASSPTVARASYEQYF
>TRBV3-1|NA|TRBJ2-7|NA
TGTGCCAGCAGCCAGACGGACGCCTTCTACGAGCAGTACTTC
CASSQTDAFYEQYF
>TRBV20-1|many|TRBJ2-7|NA
TGCAGTGCTAGGAGTGCTAGCTCCTACGAGCAGTACTTC
CSARSASSYEQYF
>TRBV5-6|many|TRBJ1-1|NA
TGTGCCAGCAGCTTGGAAGATAACACTGAAGCTTTCTTT
CASSLEDNTEAFF
>TRBV27|NA|TRBJ2-1|TRBD1
TGTGCCAGCACCGAGTTGGGGACAGGGGGCAATGAGCAGCTCTTC
CASTELGTGGNEQLF
>TRBV30|few|TRBJ2-7|NA
TGTGCCTGGGGAAGGGGCAGTGGGTTATACGAGCAGTACTTC
CAWGRGSGLYEQYF
>TRBV7-6|NA|TRBJ2-1|TRBD1
TGTGCCAGCAGCGCGGGACAGGGGAACCCGTACAATGAGCAGTTCTTC
CASSAGQGNPYNEQFF